The clone carrying this T cell receptor (beta chain) was counted only a few times. As yet, its antigen is unknown. The source of the sample is a study of molecular identifiers for immune sequencing clone quantification. Study results and limitations: Clones of above 20 RNA copies carried over 98% of effector molecules; in naive cells they carried under 1%.

Preparation methods for the bulk TCR libraries were those previously described, with listed TCR primers. TCRdb redid the calling of the PCR reads with MiXCR, one entry per CDR3 protein. Of fewer than 350,000 distinct CDR3 sequences listed, 24% are singletons. Sorting was used to obtain naive CD8 T cells (CD8+CD4-CCR7+CD45RA+). V shed 1 base, J shed 9 bases, and the junction held 7 bases outside the gene matches. In germline, CDR1 is WSHSY, CDR2 SAAADI. The CDR3 is made up of 15 amino acids. This TCR came from a human donor in good health. Some libraries in this study had Jurkat cell RNA spiked in. This rearrangement joins TRBV10-2 to TRBJ2-1; TRBD2 agrees at 9 bases. Specimen: naive CD8+ T cells from blood, with Jurkat cell RNA spiked in. Indicated subset: FACS-sorted CD8+CD4-CCR7+CD45RA+ naive T cells. Written as DNA, the CDR3 is TGCGCCAGCAGTGAGTTGCGGGAGGGCCGTGTTGAGCAGTTCTTC. It specifies CASSELREGRVEQFF.